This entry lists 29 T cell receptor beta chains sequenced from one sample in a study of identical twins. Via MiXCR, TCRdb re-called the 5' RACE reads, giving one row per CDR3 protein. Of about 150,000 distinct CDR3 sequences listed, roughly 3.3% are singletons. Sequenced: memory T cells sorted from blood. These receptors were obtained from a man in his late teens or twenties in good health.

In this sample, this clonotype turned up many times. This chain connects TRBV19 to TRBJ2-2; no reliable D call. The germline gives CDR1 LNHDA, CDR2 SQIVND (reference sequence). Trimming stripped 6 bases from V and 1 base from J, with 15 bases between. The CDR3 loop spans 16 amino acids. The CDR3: CASSTRDGRNTGELFF. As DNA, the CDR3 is TGTGCCAGTAGCACCCGCGACGGCAGGAACACCGGGGAGCTGTTTTTT.

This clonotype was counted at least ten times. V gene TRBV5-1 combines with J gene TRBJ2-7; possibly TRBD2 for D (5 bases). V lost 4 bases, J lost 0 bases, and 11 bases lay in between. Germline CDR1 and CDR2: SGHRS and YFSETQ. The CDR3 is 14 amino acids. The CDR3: CASSAGPSSYEQYV. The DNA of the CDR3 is TGCGCCAGCAGCGCGGGCCCAAGCTCCTACGAGCAGTACGTC.

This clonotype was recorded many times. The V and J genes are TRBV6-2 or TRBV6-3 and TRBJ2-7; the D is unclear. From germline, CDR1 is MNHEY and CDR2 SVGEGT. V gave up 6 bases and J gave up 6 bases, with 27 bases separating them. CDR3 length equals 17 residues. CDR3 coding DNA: TGTGCCAGCAGCCCCACTCCAGCGACATCCCTCTCTGGCGAGCAGTACTTC. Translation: CASSPTPATSLSGEQYF.

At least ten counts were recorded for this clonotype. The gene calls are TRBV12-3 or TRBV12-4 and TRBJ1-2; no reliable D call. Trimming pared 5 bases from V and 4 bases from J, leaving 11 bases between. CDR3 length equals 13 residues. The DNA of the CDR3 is TGTGCCAGCAGTCGGACGGAAACCTATGGCTACACCTTC. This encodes CASSRTETYGYTF.

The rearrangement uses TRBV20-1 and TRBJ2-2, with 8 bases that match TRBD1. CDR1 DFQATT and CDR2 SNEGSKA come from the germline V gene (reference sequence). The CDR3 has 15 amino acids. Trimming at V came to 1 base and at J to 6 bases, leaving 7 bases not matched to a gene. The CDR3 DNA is TGCAGTGCTAGAGGGACAGGGAAGGTATCCGGGGAGCTGTTTTTT. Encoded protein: CSARGTGKVSGELFF.

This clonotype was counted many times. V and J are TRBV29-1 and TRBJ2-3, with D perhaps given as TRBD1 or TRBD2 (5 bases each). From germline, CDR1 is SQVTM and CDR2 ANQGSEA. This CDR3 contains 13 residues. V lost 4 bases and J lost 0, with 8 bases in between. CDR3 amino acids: CSVGGASTDTQYF. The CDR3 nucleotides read TGCAGCGTTGGAGGGGCTAGCACAGATACGCAGTATTTT.

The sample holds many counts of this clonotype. CDR3 sequence (DNA): TGTGCCACAAATGGACAGGGTAACACCGGGGAGCTGTTTTTT. Translation: CATNGQGNTGELFF. This rearrangement joins TRBV10-3 to TRBJ2-2; 8 bases map to TRBD1. The CDR3 has 14 residues. The V gene end was trimmed by 10 bases and the J gene end by 2 bases; junction bases not matched to a gene: 6. Germline CDR1 ENHRY, CDR2 SYGVKD.

The chain's CDR3 is CASSRGTTTTDTQYF. The CDR3 DNA sequence: TGTGCCAGCAGCCGCGGGACTACCACTACAGATACGCAGTATTTT. This chain joins TRBV11-1 and TRBJ2-3, with 7 bases lining up with TRBD2. Trimming removed 5 bases from V and 3 bases from J; junction bases left unmatched: 8. Per the germline V gene, CDR1 is SGHAT and CDR2 is FQDESV (reference sequence). The CDR3 runs 15 residues.

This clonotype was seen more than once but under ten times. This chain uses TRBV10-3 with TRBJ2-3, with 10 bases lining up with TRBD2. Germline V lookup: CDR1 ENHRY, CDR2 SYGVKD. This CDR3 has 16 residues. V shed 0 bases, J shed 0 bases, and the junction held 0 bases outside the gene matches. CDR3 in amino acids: CAISESTSGSTDTQYF. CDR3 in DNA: TGTGCCATCAGTGAGTCGACTAGCGGGAGCACAGATACGCAGTATTTT.

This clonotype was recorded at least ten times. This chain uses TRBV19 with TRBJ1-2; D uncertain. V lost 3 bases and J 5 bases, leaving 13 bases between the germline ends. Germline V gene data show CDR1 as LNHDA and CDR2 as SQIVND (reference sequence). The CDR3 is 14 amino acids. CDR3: CASSIRLTGYGYTF. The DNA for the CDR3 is TGTGCCAGTAGTATTCGATTGACTGGTTATGGCTACACCTTC. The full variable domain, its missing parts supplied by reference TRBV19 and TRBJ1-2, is DGGITQSPKYLFRKEGQNVTLSCEQNLNHDAMYWYRQDPGQGLRLIYYSQIVNDFQKGDIAEGYSVSREKKESFPLTVTSAQKNPTAFYLCASSIRLTGYGYTFGSGTRLTVV.

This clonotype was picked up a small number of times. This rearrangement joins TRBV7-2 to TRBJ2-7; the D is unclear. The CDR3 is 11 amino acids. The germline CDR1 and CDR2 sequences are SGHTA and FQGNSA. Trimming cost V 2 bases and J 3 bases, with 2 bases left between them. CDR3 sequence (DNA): TGTGCCAGCAGCTTATTCTACGAGCAGTACTTC. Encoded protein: CASSLFYEQYF. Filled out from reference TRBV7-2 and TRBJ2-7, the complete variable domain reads GAGVSQSPSNKVTEKGKDVELRCDPISGHTALYWYRQSLGQGLEFLIYFQGNSAPDKSGLPSDRFSAERTGGSVSTLTIQRTQQEDSAVYLCASSLFYEQYFGPGTRLTVT.

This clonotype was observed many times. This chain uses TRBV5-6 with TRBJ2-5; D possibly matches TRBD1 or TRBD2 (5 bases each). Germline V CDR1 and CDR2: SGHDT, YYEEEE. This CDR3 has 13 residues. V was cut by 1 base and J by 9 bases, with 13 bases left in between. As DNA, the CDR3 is TGTGCCAGCAGCTTGAGGGACGGCGGAGCCCAGTACTTC. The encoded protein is CASSLRDGGAQYF.

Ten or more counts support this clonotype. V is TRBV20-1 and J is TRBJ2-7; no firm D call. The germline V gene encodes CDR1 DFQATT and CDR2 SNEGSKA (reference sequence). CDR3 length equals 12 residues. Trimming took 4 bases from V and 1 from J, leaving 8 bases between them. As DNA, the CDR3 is TGCAGTGCTACAGCTTTATCCTACGAGCAGTACTTC. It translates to CSATALSYEQYF.

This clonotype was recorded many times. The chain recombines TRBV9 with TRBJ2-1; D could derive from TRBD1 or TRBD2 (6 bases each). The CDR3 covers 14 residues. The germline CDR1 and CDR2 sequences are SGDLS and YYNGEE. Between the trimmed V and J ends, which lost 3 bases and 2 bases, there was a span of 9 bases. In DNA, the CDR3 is TGTGCCAGCAGCGGAGGGGGGCCCTACAATGAGCAGTTCTTC. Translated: CASSGGGPYNEQFF. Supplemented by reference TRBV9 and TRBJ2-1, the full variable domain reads DSGVTQTPKHLITATGQRVTLRCSPRSGDLSVYWYQQSLDQGLQFLIQYYNGEERAKGNILERFSAQQFPDLHSELNLSSLELGDSALYFCASSGGGPYNEQFFGPGTRLTVL.

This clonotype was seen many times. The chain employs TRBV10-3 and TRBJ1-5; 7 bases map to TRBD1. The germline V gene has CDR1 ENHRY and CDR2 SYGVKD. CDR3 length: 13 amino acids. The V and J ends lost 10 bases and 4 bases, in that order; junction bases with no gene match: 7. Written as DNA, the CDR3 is TGTGCCACACGACAGGGCTTAAATCAGCCCCAGCATTTT. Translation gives CATRQGLNQPQHF.

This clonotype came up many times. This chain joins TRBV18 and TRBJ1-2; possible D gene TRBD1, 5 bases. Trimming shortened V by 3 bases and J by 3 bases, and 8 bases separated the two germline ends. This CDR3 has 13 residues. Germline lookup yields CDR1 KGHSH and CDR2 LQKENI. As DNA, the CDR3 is TGTGCCAGCTCACCGGGGACCGACTATGGCTACACCTTC. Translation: CASSPGTDYGYTF.

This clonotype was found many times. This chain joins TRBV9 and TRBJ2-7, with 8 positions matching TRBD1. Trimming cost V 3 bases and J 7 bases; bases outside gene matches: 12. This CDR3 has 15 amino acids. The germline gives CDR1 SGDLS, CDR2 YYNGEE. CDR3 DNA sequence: TGTGCCAGCAGCGGGGGTGCTGGACAGGGTCGGGAGCAGTACTTC. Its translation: CASSGGAGQGREQYF.

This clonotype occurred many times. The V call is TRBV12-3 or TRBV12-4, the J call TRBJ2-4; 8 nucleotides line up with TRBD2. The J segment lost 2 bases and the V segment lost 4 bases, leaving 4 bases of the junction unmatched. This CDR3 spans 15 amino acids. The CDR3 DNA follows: TGTGCCAGCAGTTACGGGGGGGCGACCAAAAACATTCAGTACTTC. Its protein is CASSYGGATKNIQYF.

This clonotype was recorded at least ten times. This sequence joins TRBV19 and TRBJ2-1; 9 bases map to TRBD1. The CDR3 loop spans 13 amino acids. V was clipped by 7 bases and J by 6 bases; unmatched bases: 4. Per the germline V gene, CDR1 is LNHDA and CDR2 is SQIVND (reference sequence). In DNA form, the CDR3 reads TGTGCCAGTACTCCGGACAGGGGCAATGAGCAGTTCTTC. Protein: CASTPDRGNEQFF.

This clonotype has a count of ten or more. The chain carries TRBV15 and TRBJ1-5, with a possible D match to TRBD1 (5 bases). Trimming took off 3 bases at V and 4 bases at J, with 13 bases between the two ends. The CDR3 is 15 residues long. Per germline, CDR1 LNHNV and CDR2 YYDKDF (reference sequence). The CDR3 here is CATSSGGPGNQPQHF. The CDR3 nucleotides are TGTGCCACCAGCAGTGGTGGCCCAGGGAATCAGCCCCAGCATTTT.

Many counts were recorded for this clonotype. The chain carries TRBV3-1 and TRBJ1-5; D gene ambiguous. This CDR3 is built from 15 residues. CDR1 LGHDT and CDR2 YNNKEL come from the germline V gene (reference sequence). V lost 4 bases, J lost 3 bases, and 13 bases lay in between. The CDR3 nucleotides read TGTGCCAGCAGCCTCTCCGGGATCCCCAATCAGCCCCAGCATTTT. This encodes CASSLSGIPNQPQHF.

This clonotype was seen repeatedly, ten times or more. The CDR3: CASSRDYRPGELFF. For the CDR3, the DNA is TGTGCCAGCAGTAGGGACTACCGACCCGGGGAGCTGTTTTTT. V is TRBV12-3 or TRBV12-4 and J is TRBJ2-2; the match to TRBD2 covers 7 bases. After removal of 5 bases from V and 6 bases from J, the junction contained 6 bases not matched to a gene. This CDR3 is built from 14 residues.

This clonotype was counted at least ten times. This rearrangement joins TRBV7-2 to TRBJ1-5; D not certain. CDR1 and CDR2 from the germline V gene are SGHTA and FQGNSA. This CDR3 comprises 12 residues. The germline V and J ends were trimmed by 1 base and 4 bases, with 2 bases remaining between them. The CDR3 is CASSLDNQPQHF. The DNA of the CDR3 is TGTGCCAGCAGCTTAGATAATCAGCCCCAGCATTTT.

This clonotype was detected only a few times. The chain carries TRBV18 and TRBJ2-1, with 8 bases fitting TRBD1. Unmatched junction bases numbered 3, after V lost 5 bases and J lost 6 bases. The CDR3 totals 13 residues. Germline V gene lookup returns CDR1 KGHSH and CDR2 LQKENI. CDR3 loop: CASSKGQVNEQFF. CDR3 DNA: TGTGCCAGCTCAAAGGGACAGGTCAATGAGCAGTTCTTC.

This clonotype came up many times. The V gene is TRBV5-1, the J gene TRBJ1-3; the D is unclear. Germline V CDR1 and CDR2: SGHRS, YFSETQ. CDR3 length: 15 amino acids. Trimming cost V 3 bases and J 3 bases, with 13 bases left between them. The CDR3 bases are TGCGCCAGCAGCTCCGGGGAGCCTTTTGGAAACACCATATATTTT. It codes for CASSSGEPFGNTIYF.

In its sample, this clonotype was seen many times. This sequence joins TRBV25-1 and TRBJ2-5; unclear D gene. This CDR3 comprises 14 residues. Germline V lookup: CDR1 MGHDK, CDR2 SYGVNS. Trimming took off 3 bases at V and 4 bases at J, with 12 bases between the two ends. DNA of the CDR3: TGTGCCAGCAGTGACGAGGAGTATAGAGAGACCCAGTACTTC. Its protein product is CASSDEEYRETQYF.

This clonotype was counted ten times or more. CDR3 in amino acids: CSARRGETQYF. DNA for the CDR3: TGCAGTGCGAGAAGAGGAGAGACCCAGTACTTC. The chain joins TRBV20-1 to TRBJ2-5; D call uncertain. The germline CDR1 and CDR2 sequences are DFQATT and SNEGSKA (reference sequence). Between the trimmed V and J ends, which lost 6 bases and 4 bases, there was a span of 9 bases. The CDR3 is made up of 11 amino acids.

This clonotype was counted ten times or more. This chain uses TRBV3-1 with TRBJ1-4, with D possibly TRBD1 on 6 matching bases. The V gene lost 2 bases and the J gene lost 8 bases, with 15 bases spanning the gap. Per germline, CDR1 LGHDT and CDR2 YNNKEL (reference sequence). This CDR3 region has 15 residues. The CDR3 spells CASSQPAGQSEKLFF. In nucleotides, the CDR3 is TGTGCCAGCAGCCAACCCGCGGGACAAAGCGAAAAACTGTTTTTT.

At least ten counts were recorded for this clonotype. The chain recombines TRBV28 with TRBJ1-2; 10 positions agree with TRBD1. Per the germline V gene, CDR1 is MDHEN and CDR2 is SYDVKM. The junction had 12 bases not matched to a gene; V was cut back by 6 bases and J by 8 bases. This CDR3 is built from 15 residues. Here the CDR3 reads CASSDRQGARSGYTF. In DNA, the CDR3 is TGTGCCAGCAGCGATCGACAGGGGGCTCGAAGCGGCTACACCTTC.